A single sample is the source of the 15 T cell receptor beta chains below, sequenced in a study of T cell changes during pregnancy in multiple sclerosis. Generated by immunoSEQ multiplex PCR, the TCRdb table keeps only in-frame clones and is missing some. The sample holds approximately 47,000 clones, about 90% seen once. The input for sequencing was peripheral blood, taken in the first trimester of pregnancy. The receptors were sampled from a female donor with multiple sclerosis, enrolled in a pregnancy study.

This clone was detected a few times. The genes are TRBV7-9 and TRBJ2-4, with TRBD1 matching over 7 bases. This CDR3 spans 16 amino acids. Germline V CDR1 and CDR2: SEHNR, FQNEAQ (reference sequence). Losses at the gene ends were 0 bases for V and 0 bases for J; bases not matched to a gene: 2. The CDR3 reads CASSLAGTVAKNIQYF. As DNA, the CDR3 is TGTGCCAGCAGCTTAGCTGGGACAGTAGCCAAAAACATTCAGTACTTC.

The rearrangement joins TRBV18 to TRBJ1-6, with 7 bases aligning to TRBD1. Germline V CDR1 and CDR2: KGHSH, LQKENI. Trimming took 2 bases from V and 8 from J; bases not matched to a gene: 9. The CDR3 is 16 residues long. CDR3 amino acids: CASSPRGPAMDSPLHF. In nucleotides, the CDR3 is TGTGCCAGCTCACCAAGGGGGCCTGCAATGGATTCACCCCTCCACTTT.

The gene calls are TRBV2 and TRBJ1-1; 11 bases map to TRBD1. Germline CDR1 and CDR2: SNHLY and FYNNEI. Unmatched junction bases numbered 17, after V lost 6 bases and J lost 5 bases. There are 18 residues in the CDR3. CDR3 region: CASSINSGTGGIGTEAFF. CDR3 in DNA: TGTGCCAGCAGCATAAATTCCGGGACAGGGGGGATTGGAACTGAAGCTTTCTTT.

The chain joins TRBV5-1 to TRBJ2-1, with D perhaps matching TRBD1 (7 bases). The CDR3 totals 17 residues. V dropped 0 bases and J dropped 9 bases, with 22 bases sitting between them. CDR1 is SGHRS, CDR2 YFSETQ, per germline. CDR3 sequence reads: CASSLVALGQGGVEQFF. The CDR3 bases are TGCGCCAGCAGCTTGGTAGCGTTGGGCCAGGGGGGAGTTGAGCAGTTCTTC.

This rearrangement joins TRBV28 to TRBJ1-4; D remains ambiguous. The germline gives CDR1 MDHEN, CDR2 SYDVKM. This CDR3 region has 14 residues. V lost 7 bases and J 2 bases, leaving 11 bases between the germline ends. This CDR3 reads CASTGSATNEKLFF. CDR3 coding DNA: TGTGCCAGCACAGGTTCTGCTACTAATGAAAAACTGTTTTTT.

The rearrangement joins TRBV27 to TRBJ1-2; possible D gene TRBD1, 5 bases. V lost 5 bases and J 3 bases, leaving 10 bases between the germline ends. The CDR3 is made up of 13 amino acids. Per the germline V gene, CDR1 is MNHEY and CDR2 is SMNVEV (reference sequence). This CDR3 is CASSLEGHYGYTF. Written as DNA, the CDR3 is TGTGCCAGCAGTCTGGAGGGGCACTATGGCTACACCTTC.

The chain combines TRBV5-6 with TRBJ1-1; possible D gene TRBD1, 5 bases. This CDR3 spans 14 amino acids. CDR1 is SGHDT and CDR2 is YYEEEE in the germline V gene. The ends were cut back, 4 bases at V and 4 bases at J, with 14 bases in the middle. CDR3 nucleotide sequence: TGTGCCAGCAGCCAGGGTTCTGTGGGCACTGAAGCTTTCTTT. This translates into CASSQGSVGTEAFF.

The chain is built from TRBV28 and TRBJ1-2; D gene uncertain. Germline V gene lookup returns CDR1 MDHEN and CDR2 SYDVKM. V was cut by 2 bases and J by 7 bases, with 11 bases left in between. The CDR3 spans 13 residues. CDR3 nucleotide sequence: TGTGCCAGCAGTTTAACGCAGGCCCGTGGCTACACCTTC. Encoded protein: CASSLTQARGYTF.

In its sample, this clone was seen once. The gene calls are TRBV7-2 and TRBJ1-1; tentative D call: TRBD1 (5 bases). The V end was cut by 2 bases, the J end by 1 base, with 8 bases between. The CDR3 runs to 14 residues. From germline, CDR1 is SGHTA and CDR2 FQGNSA. CDR3 sequence: CASSLYQGNTEAFF. The CDR3 DNA sequence: TGTGCCAGCAGCTTATACCAGGGGAACACTGAAGCTTTCTTT.

J is TRBJ2-2 and V is TRBV2; TRBD1 is a possible D gene (6 bases). The CDR3 totals 14 residues. Trimming stripped 6 bases from V and 1 base from J, with 9 bases between. Germline CDR1 is SNHLY and CDR2 is FYNNEI. CDR3 in DNA: TGTGCCAGCAGGGACAGCGGGAACACCGGGGAGCTGTTTTTT. As protein: CASRDSGNTGELFF.

The DNA of the CDR3 is TGTGCCAGCTCACCAGGGACAGGTTTGAGCAATCAGCCCCAGCATTTT. This sequence encodes CASSPGTGLSNQPQHF. V and J are TRBV18 and TRBJ1-5, with 8 bases lining up with TRBD1. Germline V gives CDR1 KGHSH, CDR2 LQKENI. V lost 2 bases and J lost 1; bases outside the gene matches: 4. The CDR3 covers 16 residues. The full variable domain, with the rest looked up from reference TRBV18 and TRBJ1-5, is NAGVMQNPRHLVRRRGQEARLRCSPMKGHSHVYWYRQLPEEGLKFMVYLQKENIIDESGMPKERFSAEFPKEGPSILRIQQVVRGDSAAYFCASSPGTGLSNQPQHFGDGTRLSIL.

The chain is built from TRBV4-2 and TRBJ2-3; TRBD2 matches at 13 bases. Trimming removed 8 bases from V and 4 bases from J; junction bases left unmatched: 3. CDR1 and CDR2 (germline): LGHNA, YNFKEQ. CDR3 length: 14 residues. The DNA for the CDR3 is TGTGCCAGCTCCGGGACTAGCGGGGCAGATACGCAGTATTTT. It encodes CASSGTSGADTQYF.

CDR3 bases: TGTGCCAGCAGCGTCGAGGGAAATCAGCCCCAGCATTTT. It codes for CASSVEGNQPQHF. The chain employs TRBV5-4 and TRBJ1-5; D is unresolved. The CDR3 runs to 13 residues. The germline CDR1 and CDR2 sequences are SGHNT and YYREEE (reference sequence). V gave up 4 bases and J gave up 4 bases, with 9 bases separating them.

The chain employs TRBV5-6 and TRBJ1-1; no reliable D call. Trimming left V 1 base short and J 4 bases short, with 14 bases between. The CDR3 has 15 amino acids. Germline V gene data show CDR1 as SGHDT and CDR2 as YYEEEE. As DNA, the CDR3 is TGTGCCAGCAGCTTGTATGACCCTACGGGCACTGAAGCTTTCTTT. This codes for CASSLYDPTGTEAFF.

The V gene is TRBV18, the J gene TRBJ2-3; 9 bases align to TRBD2. The CDR3 has 15 residues. Germline CDR1 and CDR2: KGHSH and LQKENI. V was pared by 3 bases and J by 5 bases, with 6 bases of the junction left unmatched. The CDR3 protein is CASSPRLAAGDTQYF. The CDR3 bases are TGTGCCAGCTCACCTCGACTAGCGGCGGGAGATACGCAGTATTTT. The whole variable domain, filled in from reference TRBV18 and TRBJ2-3, reads NAGVMQNPRHLVRRRGQEARLRCSPMKGHSHVYWYRQLPEEGLKFMVYLQKENIIDESGMPKERFSAEFPKEGPSILRIQQVVRGDSAAYFCASSPRLAAGDTQYFGPGTRLTVL.